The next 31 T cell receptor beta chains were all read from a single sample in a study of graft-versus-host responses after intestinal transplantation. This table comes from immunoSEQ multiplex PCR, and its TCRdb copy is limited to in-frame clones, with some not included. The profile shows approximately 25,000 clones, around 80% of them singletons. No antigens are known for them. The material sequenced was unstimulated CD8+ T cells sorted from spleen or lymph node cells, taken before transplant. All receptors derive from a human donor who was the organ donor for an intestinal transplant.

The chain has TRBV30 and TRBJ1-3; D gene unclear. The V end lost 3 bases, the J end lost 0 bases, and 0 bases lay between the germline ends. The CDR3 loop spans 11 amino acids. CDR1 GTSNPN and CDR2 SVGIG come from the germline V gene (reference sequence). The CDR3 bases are TGTGCCTGGAGCTCTGGAAACACCATATATTTT. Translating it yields CAWSSGNTIYF.

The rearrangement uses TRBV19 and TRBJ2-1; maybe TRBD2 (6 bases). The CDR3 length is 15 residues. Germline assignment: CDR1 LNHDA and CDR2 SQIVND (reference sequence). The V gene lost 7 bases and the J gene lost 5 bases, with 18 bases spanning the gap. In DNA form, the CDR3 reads TGTGCCAGTACCCCGGGACTCGGCTGGGACAATGAGCAGTTCTTC. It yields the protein CASTPGLGWDNEQFF.

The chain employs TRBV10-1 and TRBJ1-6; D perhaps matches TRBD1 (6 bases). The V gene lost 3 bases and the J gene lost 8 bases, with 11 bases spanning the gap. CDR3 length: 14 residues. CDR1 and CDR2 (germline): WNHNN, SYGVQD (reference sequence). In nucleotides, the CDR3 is TGCGCCAGCAGTGACGGACAGACCGATTCACCCCTCCACTTT. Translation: CASSDGQTDSPLHF.

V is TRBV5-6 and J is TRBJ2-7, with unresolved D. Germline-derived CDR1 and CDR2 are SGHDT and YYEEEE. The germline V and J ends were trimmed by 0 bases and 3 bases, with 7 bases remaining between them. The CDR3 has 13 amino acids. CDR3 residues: CASSLGSSYEQYF. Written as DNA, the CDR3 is TGTGCCAGCAGCTTGGGATCTAGCTACGAGCAGTACTTC. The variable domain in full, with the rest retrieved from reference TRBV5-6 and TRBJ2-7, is DAGVTQSPTHLIKTRGQQVTLRCSPKSGHDTVSWYQQALGQGPQFIFQYYEEEERQRGNFPDRFSGHQFPNYSSELNVNALLLGDSALYLCASSLGSSYEQYFGPGTRLTVT.

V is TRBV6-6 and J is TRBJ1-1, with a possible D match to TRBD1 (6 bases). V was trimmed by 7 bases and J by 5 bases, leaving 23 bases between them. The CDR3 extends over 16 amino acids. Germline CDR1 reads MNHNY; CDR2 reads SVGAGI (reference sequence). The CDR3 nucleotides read TGTGCCAGCACCCCCTTCCCCAGGGGCGGGTGGACTGAAGCTTTCTTT. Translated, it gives CASTPFPRGGWTEAFF.

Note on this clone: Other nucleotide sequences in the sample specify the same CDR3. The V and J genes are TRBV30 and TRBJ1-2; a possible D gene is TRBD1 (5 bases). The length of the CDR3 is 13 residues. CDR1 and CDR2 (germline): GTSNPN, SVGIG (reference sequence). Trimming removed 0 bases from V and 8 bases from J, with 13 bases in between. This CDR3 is CAWSVGQGVGYTF. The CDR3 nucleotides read TGTGCCTGGAGTGTGGGGCAGGGAGTCGGCTACACCTTC. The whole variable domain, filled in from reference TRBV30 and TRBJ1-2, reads SQTIHQWPATLVQPVGSPLSLECTVEGTSNPNLYWYRQAAGRGLQLLFYSVGIGQISSEVPQNLSASRPQDRQFILSSKKLLLSDSGFYLCAWSVGQGVGYTFGSGTRLTVV.

The CDR3: CASSLAEGTYEQYF. CDR3 coding DNA: TGTGCCAGCAGCTTGGCCGAGGGGACCTACGAGCAGTACTTC. This chain connects TRBV7-2 to TRBJ2-7, with D perhaps matching TRBD1 or TRBD2 (5 bases each). Looked up from germline, CDR1 is SGHTA and CDR2 is FQGNSA. The germline V and J ends were trimmed by 3 bases and 2 bases, with 11 bases remaining between them. The CDR3 totals 14 residues.

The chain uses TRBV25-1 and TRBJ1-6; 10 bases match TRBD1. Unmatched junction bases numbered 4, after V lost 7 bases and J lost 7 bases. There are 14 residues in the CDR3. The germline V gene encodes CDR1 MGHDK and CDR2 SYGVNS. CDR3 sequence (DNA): TGTGCCAGCAAGGAGGACAGGGGGAATTCACCCCTCCACTTT. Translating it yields CASKEDRGNSPLHF. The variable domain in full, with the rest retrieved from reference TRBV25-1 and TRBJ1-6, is EADIYQTPRYLVIGTGKKITLECSQTMGHDKMYWYQQDPGMELHLIHYSYGVNSTEKGDLSSESTVSRIRTEHFPLTLESARPSHTSQYLCASKEDRGNSPLHFGNGTRLTVT.

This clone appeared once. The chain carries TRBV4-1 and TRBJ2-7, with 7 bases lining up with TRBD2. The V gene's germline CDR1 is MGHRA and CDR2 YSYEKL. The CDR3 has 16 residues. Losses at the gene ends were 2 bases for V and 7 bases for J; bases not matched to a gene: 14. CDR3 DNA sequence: TGCGCCAGCAGCCAATCTGCCGGGACTATCGGCCGAGAGCAGTACTTC. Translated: CASSQSAGTIGREQYF.

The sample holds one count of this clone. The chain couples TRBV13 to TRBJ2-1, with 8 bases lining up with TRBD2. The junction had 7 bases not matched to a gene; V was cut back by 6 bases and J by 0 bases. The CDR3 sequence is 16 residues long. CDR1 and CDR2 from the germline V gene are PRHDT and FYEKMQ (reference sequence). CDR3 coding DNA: TGTGCCAGCAGTTTCTCAAGCGGGAGCTCCTACAATGAGCAGTTCTTC. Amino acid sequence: CASSFSSGSSYNEQFF.

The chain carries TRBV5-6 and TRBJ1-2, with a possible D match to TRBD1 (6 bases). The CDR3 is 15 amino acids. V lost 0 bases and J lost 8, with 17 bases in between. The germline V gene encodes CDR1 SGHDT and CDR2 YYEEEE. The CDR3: CASSLVLGGAEGYTF. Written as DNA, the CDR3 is TGTGCCAGCAGCTTGGTACTTGGGGGCGCGGAAGGCTACACCTTC.

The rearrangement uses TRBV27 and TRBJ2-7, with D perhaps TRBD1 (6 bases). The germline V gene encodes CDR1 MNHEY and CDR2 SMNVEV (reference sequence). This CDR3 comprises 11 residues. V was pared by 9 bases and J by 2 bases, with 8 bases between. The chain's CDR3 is CASRQAYEQYF. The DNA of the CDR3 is TGTGCCAGTAGACAGGCCTACGAGCAGTACTTC.

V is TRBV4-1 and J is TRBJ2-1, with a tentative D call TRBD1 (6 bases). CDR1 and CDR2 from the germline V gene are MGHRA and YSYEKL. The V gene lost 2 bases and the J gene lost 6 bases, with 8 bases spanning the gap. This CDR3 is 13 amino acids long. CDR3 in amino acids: CASSQTGSNEQFF. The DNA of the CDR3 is TGCGCCAGCAGCCAAACAGGGAGCAATGAGCAGTTCTTC.

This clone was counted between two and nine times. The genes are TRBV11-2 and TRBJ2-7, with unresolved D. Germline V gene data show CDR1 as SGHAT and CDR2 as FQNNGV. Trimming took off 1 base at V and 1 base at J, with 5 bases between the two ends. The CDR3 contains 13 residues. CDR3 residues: CASSLGGSYEQYF. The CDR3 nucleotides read TGTGCCAGCAGCTTAGGGGGATCCTACGAGCAGTACTTC.

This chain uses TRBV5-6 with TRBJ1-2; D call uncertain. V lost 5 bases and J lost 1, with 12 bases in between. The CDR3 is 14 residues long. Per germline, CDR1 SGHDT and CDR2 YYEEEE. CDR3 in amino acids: CASSDPTYNYGYTF. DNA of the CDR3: TGTGCCAGCAGTGACCCGACTTATAACTATGGCTACACCTTC.

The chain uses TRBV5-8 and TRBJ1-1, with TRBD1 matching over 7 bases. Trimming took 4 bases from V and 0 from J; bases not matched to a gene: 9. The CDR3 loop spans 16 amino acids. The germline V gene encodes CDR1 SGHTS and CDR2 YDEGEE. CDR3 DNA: TGTGCCAGCAGCGATGGGCCGGGACAGATGAACACTGAAGCTTTCTTT. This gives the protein CASSDGPGQMNTEAFF.

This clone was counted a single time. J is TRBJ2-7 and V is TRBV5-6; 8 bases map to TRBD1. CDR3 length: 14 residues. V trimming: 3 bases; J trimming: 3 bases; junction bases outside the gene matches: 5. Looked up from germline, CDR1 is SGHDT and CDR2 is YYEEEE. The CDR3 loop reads CASSSGGPLYEQYF. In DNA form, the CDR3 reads TGTGCCAGCAGCTCAGGGGGCCCCCTCTACGAGCAGTACTTC.

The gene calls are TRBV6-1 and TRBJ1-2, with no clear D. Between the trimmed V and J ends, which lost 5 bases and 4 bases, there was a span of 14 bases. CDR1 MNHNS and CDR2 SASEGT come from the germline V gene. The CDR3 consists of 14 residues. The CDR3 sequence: CASSSPGSLYGYTF. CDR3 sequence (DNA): TGTGCCAGCAGTTCCCCGGGATCCCTCTATGGCTACACCTTC.

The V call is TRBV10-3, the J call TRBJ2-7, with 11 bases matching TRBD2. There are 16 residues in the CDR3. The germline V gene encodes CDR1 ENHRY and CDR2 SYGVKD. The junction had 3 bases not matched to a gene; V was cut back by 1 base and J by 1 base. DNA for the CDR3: TGTGCCATCAGTGAGTATTCTAGCGGGGGGTCCTACGAGCAGTACTTC. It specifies CAISEYSSGGSYEQYF.

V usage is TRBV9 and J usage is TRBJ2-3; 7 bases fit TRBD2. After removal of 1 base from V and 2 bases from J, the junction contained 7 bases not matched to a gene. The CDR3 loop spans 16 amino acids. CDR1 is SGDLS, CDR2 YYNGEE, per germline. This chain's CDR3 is CASSVLLGGDTDTQYF. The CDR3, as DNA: TGTGCCAGCAGCGTATTGCTGGGGGGGGACACAGATACGCAGTATTTT. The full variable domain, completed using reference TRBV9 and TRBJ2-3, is DSGVTQTPKHLITATGQRVTLRCSPRSGDLSVYWYQQSLDQGLQFLIQYYNGEERAKGNILERFSAQQFPDLHSELNLSSLELGDSALYFCASSVLLGGDTDTQYFGPGTRLTVL.

This CDR3 reads CASSLEGGYTF. The CDR3 DNA sequence: TGCGCCAGCAGCCTCGAGGGGGGCTACACCTTC. The chain recombines TRBV4-3 with TRBJ1-2; D is perhaps TRBD1 (5 bases). CDR1 is LGHNA and CDR2 is YSLEER in the germline V gene. V was pared by 4 bases and J by 8 bases, with 8 bases between. The length of the CDR3 is 11 residues.

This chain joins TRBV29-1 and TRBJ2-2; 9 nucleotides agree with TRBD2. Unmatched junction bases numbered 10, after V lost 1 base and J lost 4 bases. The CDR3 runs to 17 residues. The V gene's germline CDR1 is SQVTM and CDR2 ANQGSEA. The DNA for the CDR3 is TGCAGCGTTGAAGGGAGCGGGAGGACCTCGGGCACCGGGGAGCTGTTTTTT. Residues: CSVEGSGRTSGTGELFF.

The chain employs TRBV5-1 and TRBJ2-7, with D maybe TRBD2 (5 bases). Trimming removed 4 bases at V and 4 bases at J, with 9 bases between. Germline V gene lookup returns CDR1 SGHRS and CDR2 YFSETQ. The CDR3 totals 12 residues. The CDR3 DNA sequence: TGCGCCAGCAGCCTCTCGGGGTACGAGCAGTACTTC. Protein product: CASSLSGYEQYF. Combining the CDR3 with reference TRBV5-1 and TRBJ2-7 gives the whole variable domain KAGVTQTPRYLIKTRGQQVTLSCSPISGHRSVSWYQQTPGQGLQFLFEYFSETQRNKGNFPGRFSGRQFSNSRSEMNVSTLELGDSALYLCASSLSGYEQYFGPGTRLTVT.

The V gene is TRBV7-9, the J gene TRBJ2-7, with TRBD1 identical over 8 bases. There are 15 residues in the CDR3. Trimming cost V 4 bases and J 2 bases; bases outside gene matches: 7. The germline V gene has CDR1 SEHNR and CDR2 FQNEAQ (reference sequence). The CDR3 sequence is CASSSETGEAYEQYF. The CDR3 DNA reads TGTGCCAGCAGCTCAGAGACAGGGGAGGCCTACGAGCAGTACTTC.

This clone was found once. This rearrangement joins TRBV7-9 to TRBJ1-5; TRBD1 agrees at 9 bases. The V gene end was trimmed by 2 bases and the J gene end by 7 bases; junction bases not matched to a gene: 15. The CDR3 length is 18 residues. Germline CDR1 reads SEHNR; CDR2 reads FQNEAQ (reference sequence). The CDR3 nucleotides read TGTGCCAGCAGCTTAAACCCCTCGCTTTGGACAGGGGAACAGCCCCAGCATTTT. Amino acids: CASSLNPSLWTGEQPQHF.

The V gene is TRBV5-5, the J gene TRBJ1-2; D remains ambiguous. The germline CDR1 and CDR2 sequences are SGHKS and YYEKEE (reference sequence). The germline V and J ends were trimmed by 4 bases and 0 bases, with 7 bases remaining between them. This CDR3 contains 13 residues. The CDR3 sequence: CASSPHPNYGYTF. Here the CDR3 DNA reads TGTGCCAGCAGCCCACACCCTAACTATGGCTACACCTTC.

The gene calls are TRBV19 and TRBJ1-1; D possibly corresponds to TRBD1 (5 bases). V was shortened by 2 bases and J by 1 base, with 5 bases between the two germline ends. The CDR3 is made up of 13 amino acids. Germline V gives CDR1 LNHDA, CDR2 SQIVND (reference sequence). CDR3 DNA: TGTGCCAGTAGTATACAGGGGAACACTGAAGCTTTCTTT. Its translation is CASSIQGNTEAFF.

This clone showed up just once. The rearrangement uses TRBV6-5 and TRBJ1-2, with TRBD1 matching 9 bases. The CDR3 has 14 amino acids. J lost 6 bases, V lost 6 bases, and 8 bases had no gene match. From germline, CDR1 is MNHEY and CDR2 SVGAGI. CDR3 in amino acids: CASSRGTGTDGYTF. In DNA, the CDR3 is TGTGCCAGCAGCCGAGGGACAGGGACCGATGGCTACACCTTC.

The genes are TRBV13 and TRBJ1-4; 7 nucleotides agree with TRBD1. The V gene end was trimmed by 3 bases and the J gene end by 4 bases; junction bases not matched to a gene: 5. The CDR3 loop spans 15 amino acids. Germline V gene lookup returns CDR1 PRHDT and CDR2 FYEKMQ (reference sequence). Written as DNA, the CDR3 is TGTGCCAGCAGCTTCGGGACAGCTAGTAATGAAAAACTGTTTTTT. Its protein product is CASSFGTASNEKLFF.

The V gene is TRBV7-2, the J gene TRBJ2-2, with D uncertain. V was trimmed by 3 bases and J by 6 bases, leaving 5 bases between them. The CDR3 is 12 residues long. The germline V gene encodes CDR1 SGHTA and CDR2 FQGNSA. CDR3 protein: CASSFGSGELFF. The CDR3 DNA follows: TGTGCCAGCAGCTTTGGATCCGGGGAGCTGTTTTTT.

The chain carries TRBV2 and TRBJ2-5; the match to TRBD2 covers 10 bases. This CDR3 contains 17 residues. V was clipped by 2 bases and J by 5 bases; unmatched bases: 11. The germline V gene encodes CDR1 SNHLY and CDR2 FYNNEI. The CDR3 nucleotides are TGTGCCAGCAGTGAACTGGCTAGCGGGGGTTATCGGGAGACCCAGTACTTC. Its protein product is CASSELASGGYRETQYF.